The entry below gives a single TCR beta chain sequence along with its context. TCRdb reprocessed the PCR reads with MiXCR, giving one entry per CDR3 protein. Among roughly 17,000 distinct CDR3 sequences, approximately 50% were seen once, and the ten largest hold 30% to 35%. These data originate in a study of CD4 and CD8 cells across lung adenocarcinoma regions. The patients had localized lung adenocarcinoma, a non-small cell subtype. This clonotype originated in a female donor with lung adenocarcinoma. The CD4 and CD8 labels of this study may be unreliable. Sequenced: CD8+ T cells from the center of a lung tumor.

Written as DNA, the CDR3 is TGTGCCAGCAGCTATGTACTAGCCGGAACCTACGAGCAGTTCTTC. Protein product: CASSYVLAGTYEQFF. This rearrangement joins TRBV27 to TRBJ2-1; D possibly corresponds to TRBD2 (6 bases). CDR3 length equals 15 residues. Trimming left V 6 bases short and J 10 bases short, with 22 bases between. Looked up from germline, CDR1 is MNHEY and CDR2 is SMNVEV (reference sequence).